The 25 T cell receptor beta chains presented below share a single source sample, sequenced in a study of cytomegalovirus exposure and HLA in healthy donors. The PCR was carried out with 60 Vbeta primers and 13 Jbeta primers. Sequencing used immunoSEQ multiplex PCR; TCRdb keeps in-frame clones, though not all of them. The data show approximately 100,000 clones, roughly three fifths seen once. The sample consisted of PBMCs. The origin of the receptors is a man aged 30-40 years in good health and CMV-seropositive.

The gene calls are TRBV10-3 and TRBJ1-2, with TRBD1 matching 8 bases. CDR3 length: 13 amino acids. CDR1 ENHRY and CDR2 SYGVKD come from the germline V gene. V dropped 6 bases and J dropped 4; count of bases not matched to a gene: 4. The CDR3 is CAISSGQGYGYTF. CDR3 DNA: TGTGCCATCAGCTCCGGACAGGGCTATGGCTACACCTTC.

The CDR3, as DNA: TGTGCCAGCAGCTTCGCAGGGGGCGAAGAGACCCAGTACTTC. As protein: CASSFAGGEETQYF. This chain links TRBV6-1 with TRBJ2-5; 8 bases line up with TRBD1. Germline trimming cut 6 bases from V and 3 bases from J; bases unmatched to any gene: 6. Germline V gene lookup returns CDR1 MNHNS and CDR2 SASEGT. The CDR3 contains 14 residues.

The genes are TRBV19 and TRBJ2-3, with TRBD1 matching over 7 bases. Trimming cost V 4 bases and J 1 base; bases outside gene matches: 2. CDR1 and CDR2 from the germline V gene are LNHDA and SQIVND (reference sequence). This CDR3 comprises 14 residues. The CDR3 bases are TGTGCCAGTAGTACAACAGGGGGCACAGATACGCAGTATTTT. It yields the protein CASSTTGGTDTQYF. Variable domain in full (rest from reference TRBV19 and TRBJ2-3): DGGITQSPKYLFRKEGQNVTLSCEQNLNHDAMYWYRQDPGQGLRLIYYSQIVNDFQKGDIAEGYSVSREKKESFPLTVTSAQKNPTAFYLCASSTTGGTDTQYFGPGTRLTVL.

V usage is TRBV5-1 and J usage is TRBJ2-7; perhaps TRBD1 as D (6 bases). The CDR3 length is 15 residues. V shed 0 bases and J shed 2 bases, with 12 bases lying between them. CDR1 and CDR2 from the germline V gene are SGHRS and YFSETQ. The CDR3 here is CASSLVGGGTYEQYF. The CDR3 DNA reads as TGCGCCAGCAGCTTGGTTGGGGGCGGTACCTACGAGCAGTACTTC.

This clone showed up just a few times. The chain recombines TRBV25-1 with TRBJ1-3; maybe TRBD1 (5 bases). This CDR3 has 16 residues. Trimming pared 10 bases from V and 4 bases from J, leaving 23 bases between. Germline V CDR1 and CDR2: MGHDK, SYGVNS. CDR3 nucleotides: TGTGCCAACCCTGCCCCTTTGACAGCCGAAGGAAACACCATATATTTT. As protein: CANPAPLTAEGNTIYF.

The V gene is TRBV4-2, the J gene TRBJ2-3, with 12 bases aligning to TRBD2. CDR1 LGHNA and CDR2 YNFKEQ come from the germline V gene. CDR3 length: 20 residues. Trimming cost V 2 bases and J 4 bases; bases outside gene matches: 16. DNA for the CDR3: TGTGCCAGCAGCCAAAGAACGGGGTCTAGCGGGGGGGCCAGTCCAGATACGCAGTATTTT. Its protein product is CASSQRTGSSGGASPDTQYF.

V gene TRBV6-1 combines with J gene TRBJ1-1; no reliable D call. V gave up 5 bases and J gave up 1 base, with 8 bases separating them. The CDR3 contains 13 residues. In germline, CDR1 is MNHNS, CDR2 SASEGT. CDR3 bases: TGTGCCAGCAGTCCCCGACAGAACACTGAAGCTTTCTTT. Its translation: CASSPRQNTEAFF.

This chain joins TRBV4-2 and TRBJ1-1; 11 positions agree with TRBD1. Germline V lookup: CDR1 LGHNA, CDR2 YNFKEQ. This CDR3 contains 15 residues. With 3 bases clipped from V and 3 bases from J, the junction kept 3 bases outside the gene matches. The chain's CDR3 is CASSQPGQGDTEAFF. In nucleotides, the CDR3 is TGTGCCAGCAGCCAGCCGGGACAGGGGGACACTGAAGCTTTCTTT.

There are a few counts of this clone. V gene TRBV7-9 combines with J gene TRBJ1-2, with a tentative D call TRBD1 (5 bases). Germline assignment: CDR1 SEHNR and CDR2 FQNEAQ (reference sequence). The CDR3 consists of 12 residues. Trimming took 5 bases from V and 3 from J, leaving 7 bases between them. CDR3 in amino acids: CASSPRDYGYTF. CDR3 DNA sequence: TGTGCCAGCAGCCCCAGGGACTATGGCTACACCTTC.

This clone was seen more than once but under ten times. The V and J genes are TRBV9 and TRBJ2-7, with 8 positions matching TRBD1. V lost 3 bases and J lost 4; bases outside the gene matches: 9. Germline CDR1 reads SGDLS; CDR2 reads YYNGEE. The CDR3 has 15 amino acids. CDR3 DNA sequence: TGTGCCAGCAGCGCAACCGGGACAGGAATTTACGAGCAGTACTTC. It specifies CASSATGTGIYEQYF.

The V call is TRBV6-1, the J call TRBJ2-1, with 7 bases that match TRBD2. After removal of 4 bases from V and 8 bases from J, the junction contained 2 bases not matched to a gene. In germline, CDR1 is MNHNS, CDR2 SASEGT. The CDR3 runs 12 residues. Here the CDR3 DNA reads TGTGCCAGCAGTGGTCGGGGGGATGAGCAGTTCTTC. The encoded protein is CASSGRGDEQFF.

This clone has a handful of counts. The chain is built from TRBV11-3 and TRBJ1-3; maybe TRBD1 (6 bases). The CDR3 totals 15 residues. Germline V gene data show CDR1 as SGHNT and CDR2 as YENEEA. The V end lost 5 bases, the J end lost 1 base, and 12 bases lay between the germline ends. The CDR3 loop reads CASSPSRGSGNTIYF. CDR3 coding DNA: TGTGCCAGCAGCCCATCCAGGGGATCTGGAAACACCATATATTTT. Full variable domain (missing parts from reference TRBV11-3 and TRBJ1-3): EAGVVQSPRYKIIEKKQPVAFWCNPISGHNTLYWYLQNLGQGPELLIRYENEEAVDDSQLPKDRFSAERLKGVDSTLKIQPAELGDSAVYLCASSPSRGSGNTIYFGEGSWLTVV.

V and J are TRBV6-5 and TRBJ2-2, with TRBD2 matching 7 bases. V lost 0 bases, J lost 5 bases, and 6 bases stayed unmatched. The CDR3 runs 16 residues. CDR1 is MNHEY, CDR2 SVGAGI, per germline. The CDR3 here is CASSYSTGGLTGELFF. CDR3 nucleotide sequence: TGTGCCAGCAGTTACTCGACGGGGGGATTAACCGGGGAGCTGTTTTTT.

The chain is built from TRBV20-1 and TRBJ2-7; TRBD1 is a possible D gene (5 bases). The CDR3 sequence is 11 residues long. V dropped 4 bases and J dropped 2 bases, with 6 bases sitting between them. CDR1 DFQATT and CDR2 SNEGSKA come from the germline V gene (reference sequence). The CDR3 spells CSATGTYEQYF. Here the CDR3 DNA reads TGCAGTGCTACAGGGACCTACGAGCAGTACTTC.

The chain couples TRBV9 to TRBJ2-2; D might be TRBD1 (6 bases). The length of the CDR3 is 16 residues. The ends were cut back, 3 bases at V and 4 bases at J, with 16 bases in the middle. CDR1 SGDLS and CDR2 YYNGEE come from the germline V gene. CDR3 amino acids: CASSGTGTLTTGELFF. The CDR3 DNA reads TGTGCCAGCAGCGGAACCGGGACACTTACCACCGGGGAGCTGTTTTTT.

V gene TRBV6-1 combines with J gene TRBJ1-3, with a weak D call TRBD1 (5 bases). The V and J ends lost 7 bases and 0 bases respectively, with 13 bases between them. Germline V gene data show CDR1 as MNHNS and CDR2 as SASEGT. This CDR3 has 15 residues. CDR3 DNA sequence: TGTGCCAGCACCCAGGACACCTACTCTGGAAACACCATATATTTT. It translates to CASTQDTYSGNTIYF.

This clone was observed a handful of times. The chain is built from TRBV6-6 and TRBJ1-6, with D uncertain. This CDR3 has 14 amino acids. Trimming took off 0 bases at V and 10 bases at J, with 10 bases between the two ends. CDR1 and CDR2 (germline): MNHNY, SVGAGI (reference sequence). CDR3 region: CASSYSESGSPLHF. The DNA of the CDR3 is TGTGCCAGCAGTTACTCGGAAAGCGGGTCACCCCTCCACTTT.

V is TRBV6-5 and J is TRBJ2-7; D gene unclear. The CDR3 is 11 residues long. Germline loops: CDR1 MNHEY, CDR2 SVGAGI. With 6 bases removed from V and 3 bases from J, the gap between germline ends came to 6 bases. This CDR3 reads CASRNSYEQYF. The CDR3, as DNA: TGTGCCAGCAGGAACAGCTACGAGCAGTACTTC.

The genes are TRBV27 and TRBJ2-1; 9 bases map to TRBD1. CDR1 and CDR2 from the germline V gene are MNHEY and SMNVEV (reference sequence). The CDR3 is 14 residues long. The trim removed 6 bases at V and 10 bases at J, leaving 10 bases unmatched. CDR3 sequence reads: CASSSGTGKREQFF. CDR3 in DNA: TGTGCCAGCAGCTCCGGGACAGGGAAGCGAGAGCAGTTCTTC.

This chain connects TRBV6-1 to TRBJ1-5; D may be TRBD1 (5 bases). The CDR3 has 15 residues. Trimming took 6 bases from V and 1 from J, leaving 13 bases between them. CDR1 MNHNS and CDR2 SASEGT come from the germline V gene. In DNA form, the CDR3 reads TGTGCCAGCAGCTCCGGGGGGGTGAGCAATCAGCCCCAGCATTTT. Encoded protein: CASSSGGVSNQPQHF.

This clone was detected only a few times. The chain combines TRBV4-1 with TRBJ1-1; 9 bases agree with TRBD1. CDR3 size: 14 residues. Germline values: CDR1 MGHRA, CDR2 YSYEKL. Trimming removed 4 bases from V and 2 bases from J; junction bases left unmatched: 2. The CDR3 sequence is CASSLGQGNTEAFF. CDR3 DNA: TGCGCCAGCAGCCTGGGACAGGGAAACACTGAAGCTTTCTTT.

This chain links TRBV5-5 with TRBJ1-3; possibly TRBD1 for D (5 bases). The V gene lost 4 bases and the J gene lost 11 bases, with 13 bases spanning the gap. The length of the CDR3 is 12 residues. Germline CDR1 SGHKS, CDR2 YYEKEE (reference sequence). The CDR3 DNA reads TGTGCCAGCAGCAAGAGACAGCCCCCCATATATTTT. As protein: CASSKRQPPIYF.

The chain joins TRBV6-4 to TRBJ2-2; weak D call: TRBD1 (6 bases). The V gene lost 5 bases and the J gene lost 3 bases, with 10 bases spanning the gap. Per germline, CDR1 MRHNA and CDR2 SNTAGT. The CDR3 spans 14 residues. The CDR3 nucleotides read TGTGCCAGCAGTACAGGGAAGGACACCGGGGAGCTGTTTTTT. Protein: CASSTGKDTGELFF.

Concerning this clone: Relative to the germline gene, one junction end is altered; a read error may explain this. This sequence joins TRBV9 and TRBJ2-5; D is perhaps TRBD2 (5 bases). Germline lookup yields CDR1 SGDLS and CDR2 YYNGEE. This CDR3 contains 14 residues. The DNA of the CDR3 is TGTGCCAGCAGCCGGACTGTGTACCAAGAGACCCAGCACTTC. As protein: CASSRTVYQETQHF.

The rearrangement uses TRBV18 and TRBJ2-5; TRBD2 might be the D (5 bases). The CDR3 runs to 15 residues. Looked up from germline, CDR1 is KGHSH and CDR2 is LQKENI. V was trimmed by 6 bases and J by 11 bases, leaving 25 bases between them. As DNA, the CDR3 is TGTGCCAGCTCCCGAGGTGGAACGGGTCGAAGGGAGCAGTACTTC. Translated: CASSRGGTGRREQYF.